This passage covers 27 T cell receptor beta chains from one sample sequenced in a study of blood T cell repertoires in COVID-19. Libraries were prepared by immunoSEQ multiplex PCR; TCRdb keeps only in-frame clonotypes and omits some of them. The sample has hundreds of thousands of clones; approximately 90% are singletons. The source material was peripheral blood. These receptor sequences come from a young man with COVID-19, enrolled during active disease.

The rearrangement links TRBV7-9 to TRBJ1-4; D is perhaps TRBD1 (6 bases). Trimming removed 5 bases at V and 4 bases at J, with 11 bases between. The CDR3 extends over 14 amino acids. The germline V gene encodes CDR1 SEHNR and CDR2 FQNEAQ (reference sequence). CDR3: CASSQGQYNEKLFF. Written as DNA, the CDR3 is TGTGCCAGCAGCCAAGGACAGTATAATGAAAAACTGTTTTTT.

This chain links TRBV9 with TRBJ1-2; no reliable D call. From germline, CDR1 is SGDLS and CDR2 YYNGEE. The CDR3 spans 16 residues. Trimming removed 4 bases at V and 4 bases at J, with 20 bases between. CDR3 bases: TGTGCCAGCAGCCGTAGCTCGGGGATCTCGGCCTATGGCTACACCTTC. Its protein is CASSRSSGISAYGYTF.

This clone was found once. The V and J genes are TRBV5-4 and TRBJ2-5; no reliable D call. CDR1 SGHNT and CDR2 YYREEE come from the germline V gene (reference sequence). This CDR3 has 12 residues. V was clipped by 1 base and J by 5 bases, with 6 bases between them. CDR3 bases: TGTGCCAGCAGCTTGCAACTGGAGACCCAGTACTTC. This translates into CASSLQLETQYF.

The rearrangement links TRBV10-2 to TRBJ1-6, with 10 bases fitting TRBD1. Trimming removed 7 bases from V and 1 base from J; junction bases left unmatched: 4. The CDR3 runs to 16 residues. The germline V gene encodes CDR1 WSHSY and CDR2 SAAADI. The DNA of the CDR3 is TGCGCCAGCACTAGACAGGGGGCTTCCTATAATTCACCCCTCCACTTT. This encodes CASTRQGASYNSPLHF.

The rearrangement uses TRBV27 and TRBJ2-7; 8 bases are shared with TRBD2. V was clipped by 3 bases and J by 3 bases; unmatched bases: 7. Germline CDR1 reads MNHEY; CDR2 reads SMNVEV (reference sequence). The CDR3 totals 15 residues. CDR3: CASSFAGGGGYEQYF. CDR3 nucleotides: TGTGCCAGCAGTTTTGCGGGAGGCGGTGGCTACGAGCAGTACTTC.

The chain is built from TRBV21-1 and TRBJ1-1. TRBV21-1 is a pseudogene. The CDR3 totals 13 residues. Here the CDR3 DNA reads TGTGCCAGCTCTCTATCCATGCGGACTGAAGCTTTCTTT. It translates to CASSLSMRTEAFF.

The CDR3: CASSTAGTGSSPLHF. The CDR3 DNA follows: TGTGCCAGCAGCACCGCCGGGACAGGTTCCTCACCCCTCCACTTT. This chain links TRBV7-9 with TRBJ1-6; 8 positions agree with TRBD1. V was clipped by 5 bases and J by 10 bases; unmatched bases: 10. The CDR3 has 15 amino acids. Germline-derived CDR1 and CDR2 are SEHNR and FQNEAQ (reference sequence).

The chain employs TRBV19 and TRBJ2-7, with D hard to call. Germline V gives CDR1 LNHDA, CDR2 SQIVND (reference sequence). V lost 6 bases and J lost 2, with 8 bases in between. The CDR3 is 12 residues long. The CDR3 DNA is TGTGCCAGTAGCCCCAACACCTACGAGCAGTACTTC. This translates into CASSPNTYEQYF.

CDR3 coding DNA: TGTGCCAGCAGGCCGGGACAGAACTATGGCTACACCTTC. This gives the protein CASRPGQNYGYTF. The V and J genes are TRBV6-5 and TRBJ1-2; TRBD1 matches at 7 bases. The V gene end was trimmed by 6 bases and the J gene end by 2 bases; junction bases not matched to a gene: 3. CDR1 MNHEY and CDR2 SVGAGI come from the germline V gene. The CDR3 length is 13 residues.

The chain is built from TRBV24-1 and TRBJ2-7; possible D gene TRBD2, 6 bases. CDR1 is KGHDR, CDR2 SFDVKD, per germline. The V and J ends lost 4 bases and 6 bases respectively, with 18 bases between them. The CDR3 runs to 15 residues. CDR3 residues: CATSDPKGGFGEQYF. CDR3 bases: TGTGCCACCAGTGACCCCAAGGGAGGCTTTGGCGAGCAGTACTTC.

V and J are TRBV7-2 and TRBJ2-3; weak D call: TRBD2 (6 bases). CDR1 is SGHTA, CDR2 FQGNSA, per germline. Trimming pared 3 bases from V and 6 bases from J, leaving 13 bases between. This CDR3 comprises 14 residues. The chain's CDR3 is CASSFKRLADTQYF. CDR3 coding DNA: TGTGCCAGCAGCTTTAAACGTCTAGCGGATACGCAGTATTTT.

The CDR3: CASSSRLHTDTQYF. In DNA form, the CDR3 reads TGTGCCAGCAGCTCTCGACTACACACAGATACGCAGTATTTT. This chain uses TRBV11-2 with TRBJ2-3; tentatively, D is TRBD2 (5 bases). This CDR3 comprises 14 residues. V lost 4 bases to trimming and J lost 2 bases, with 10 bases between them. Germline CDR1 and CDR2: SGHAT and FQNNGV.

The J gene is TRBJ2-7, the V gene TRBV3-1 (or the pseudogene TRBV3-2); 11 nucleotides align to TRBD2. There are 14 residues in the CDR3. Germline-derived CDR1 and CDR2 are LGHDT and YNNKEL (reference sequence). J was trimmed by 5 bases and V by 4 bases; bases with no gene match: 4. CDR3 sequence reads: CASSLLAGGDEQYF. The CDR3, as DNA: TGTGCCAGCAGCCTCCTAGCGGGGGGCGACGAGCAGTACTTC.

This clone was picked up one time. The CDR3 reads CASSIGQLNYGYTF. In DNA, the CDR3 is TGTGCCAGCAGTATCGGACAGCTTAACTATGGCTACACCTTC. V gene TRBV2 combines with J gene TRBJ1-2, with D perhaps TRBD1 (6 bases). V gave up 5 bases and J gave up 1 base, with 11 bases separating them. CDR1 SNHLY and CDR2 FYNNEI come from the germline V gene. The CDR3 has 14 amino acids.

This rearrangement joins TRBV6-1 to TRBJ1-2; 7 positions agree with TRBD1. The germline gives CDR1 MNHNS, CDR2 SASEGT. The CDR3 spans 15 residues. V was clipped by 2 bases and J by 5 bases; unmatched bases: 8. Written as DNA, the CDR3 is TGTGCCAGCAGTGAATGGTGGACAGGAGCATATGGCTACACCTTC. Translation gives CASSEWWTGAYGYTF.

This clone occurred once. The chain has TRBV4-1 and TRBJ2-7, with 8 bases identical to TRBD2. Germline assignment: CDR1 MGHRA and CDR2 YSYEKL. This CDR3 is 16 amino acids long. V trimming: 4 bases; J trimming: 3 bases; junction bases outside the gene matches: 11. This chain's CDR3 is CASSPGSRGANYEQYF. Here the CDR3 DNA reads TGCGCCAGCAGCCCCGGATCGCGGGGGGCAAACTACGAGCAGTACTTC.

The sample holds a few counts of this clone. The CDR3 here is CASRGTKASPEAFF. CDR3 DNA: TGTGCCAGCAGGGGGACAAAAGCAAGCCCTGAAGCTTTCTTT. V is TRBV11-1 and J is TRBJ1-1, with a tentative D call TRBD1 (6 bases). This CDR3 has 14 residues. Trimming took off 6 bases at V and 6 bases at J, with 17 bases between the two ends. Germline V CDR1 and CDR2: SGHAT, FQDESV (reference sequence).

This chain connects TRBV6-5 to TRBJ1-2; TRBD1 matches 7 bases. Germline CDR1 MNHEY, CDR2 SVGAGI. V shed 0 bases, J shed 4 bases, and the junction held 8 bases outside the gene matches. The CDR3 sequence is 16 residues long. Here the CDR3 DNA reads TGTGCCAGCAGTTACTCAGGTGGGGACAGCCCCTATGGCTACACCTTC. Encoded protein: CASSYSGGDSPYGYTF.

This chain uses TRBV19 with TRBJ2-2; tentatively, D is TRBD2 (5 bases). Germline V gene lookup returns CDR1 LNHDA and CDR2 SQIVND (reference sequence). This CDR3 region has 16 residues. V was pared by 2 bases and J by 6 bases, with 16 bases between. For the CDR3, the DNA is TGTGCCAGTAGTATATATGCGGGTAGTCGGGCCGGGGAGCTGTTTTTT. Amino acids: CASSIYAGSRAGELFF.

The chain joins TRBV3-1 (or the pseudogene TRBV3-2) to TRBJ2-1; 14 bases fit TRBD2. Trimming took 0 bases from V and 4 from J; bases not matched to a gene: 14. The CDR3 totals 21 residues. In germline, CDR1 is LGHDT, CDR2 YNNKEL (reference sequence). The CDR3 DNA follows: TGTGCCAGCAGCCAAGATCAGAGACTAGCGGGGGGGCCATCGGTTTACAATGAGCAGTTCTTC. Protein sequence: CASSQDQRLAGGPSVYNEQFF.

The chain combines TRBV15 with TRBJ1-1; tentative D call: TRBD1 (5 bases). CDR1 and CDR2 from the germline V gene are LNHNV and YYDKDF (reference sequence). This CDR3 has 15 amino acids. Trimming removed 2 bases at V and 1 base at J, with 11 bases between. The CDR3 DNA follows: TGTGCCACCAGCAGACGGAACGGACAGAACACTGAAGCTTTCTTT. Its translation is CATSRRNGQNTEAFF.

The CDR3 is CASSQDWQGSYEQYF. As DNA, the CDR3 is TGTGCCAGCAGCCAAGATTGGCAGGGCAGCTACGAGCAGTACTTC. The V call is TRBV3-1 (or the pseudogene TRBV3-2), the J call TRBJ2-7; D might be TRBD1 (5 bases). The V gene's germline CDR1 is LGHDT and CDR2 YNNKEL (reference sequence). V was trimmed by 0 bases and J by 3 bases, leaving 12 bases between them. The CDR3 runs 15 residues.

This clone has a single count. The V call is TRBV12-3 or TRBV12-4, the J call TRBJ2-7; no reliable D call. The V gene lost 3 bases and the J gene lost 7 bases, with 7 bases spanning the gap. The CDR3 loop spans 11 amino acids. CDR3 sequence (DNA): TGTGCCAGCAGTTTTTCGGGTGAGCAGTACTTC. This sequence encodes CASSFSGEQYF.

The V gene is TRBV3-1 (or the pseudogene TRBV3-2), the J gene TRBJ1-2; D is possibly TRBD1 (6 bases). The CDR3 spans 14 residues. The V and J ends lost 4 bases and 4 bases respectively, with 13 bases between them. The germline V gene has CDR1 LGHDT and CDR2 YNNKEL (reference sequence). Here the CDR3 reads CASSPATGPYGYTF. CDR3 DNA: TGTGCCAGCAGCCCCGCGACAGGTCCCTATGGCTACACCTTC.

The V gene is TRBV7-2, the J gene TRBJ2-1; D unresolved. Germline CDR1 SGHTA, CDR2 FQGNSA. The V end lost 3 bases, the J end lost 6 bases, and 12 bases lay between the germline ends. The CDR3 length is 14 residues. Here the CDR3 DNA reads TGTGCCAGCAGCTTGCAAGCAGGAAGCAATGAGCAGTTCTTC. Amino acid sequence: CASSLQAGSNEQFF.

This clone was seen a single time. The rearrangement joins TRBV2 to TRBJ2-1; the match to TRBD2 covers 11 bases. This CDR3 contains 18 residues. Germline CDR1 is SNHLY and CDR2 is FYNNEI. J lost 0 bases, V lost 6 bases, and 10 bases had no gene match. Written as DNA, the CDR3 is TGTGCCAGCAGGGGGACTAGCGGAGGCCTAAGCTCCTACAATGAGCAGTTCTTC. Translating gives CASRGTSGGLSSYNEQFF.

The chain uses TRBV5-4 and TRBJ2-4; the match to TRBD1 covers 8 bases. The ends lost 4 bases at V and 8 bases at J; junction bases unmatched: 11. Germline loops: CDR1 SGHNT, CDR2 YYREEE (reference sequence). The CDR3 is 15 residues long. The CDR3 DNA follows: TGTGCCAGCAGCGTACCGACAGGGGCGGAGGACATTCAGTACTTC. Its protein is CASSVPTGAEDIQYF.